The 20 T cell receptor beta chains reported below all come from one sample, sequenced in a study of blood T cell repertoires in COVID-19. The assay was immunoSEQ multiplex PCR, and TCRdb's table has in-frame clones only and misses some. The sample contains about 480,000 clones, 85% to 90% of which appear only once. The sequenced material came from PBMCs or T cells enriched from blood (not recorded which). The receptors stem from a middle-aged woman who had recovered from COVID-19.

The V gene is TRBV29-1, the J gene TRBJ2-5; 8 bases are shared with TRBD1. The CDR3 is made up of 13 amino acids. Germline V gene lookup returns CDR1 SQVTM and CDR2 ANQGSEA. The V segment lost 0 bases and the J segment 5 bases; nucleotides outside the gene matches: 2. This CDR3 is CSVEENRGETQYF. CDR3 nucleotide sequence: TGCAGCGTTGAAGAAAACAGGGGGGAGACCCAGTACTTC.

The rearrangement uses TRBV19 and TRBJ2-7, with 7 bases matching TRBD1. Germline CDR1 is LNHDA and CDR2 is SQIVND (reference sequence). This CDR3 has 14 residues. J was trimmed by 4 bases and V by 4 bases; bases with no gene match: 7. CDR3 DNA: TGTGCCAGTAGTAATGGGCGACAGGGTTACGAGCAGTACTTC. It translates to CASSNGRQGYEQYF.

V and J are TRBV9 and TRBJ2-1; 7 nucleotides agree with TRBD2. This CDR3 is 15 amino acids long. V was pared by 7 bases and J by 0 bases, with 7 bases of the junction left unmatched. Germline CDR1 SGDLS, CDR2 YYNGEE. The CDR3 sequence is CASGLRGSSYNEQFF. The CDR3, as DNA: TGTGCCAGCGGTCTGCGCGGGAGCTCCTACAATGAGCAGTTCTTC.

This clone has only a few counts. The chain joins TRBV15 to TRBJ2-5; TRBD2 matches 9 bases. The CDR3 spans 17 residues. The germline V gene encodes CDR1 LNHNV and CDR2 YYDKDF (reference sequence). V lost 5 bases and J lost 6; bases outside the gene matches: 16. The CDR3, as DNA: TGTGCCACCAGCCTTAGATCGGGTAGCGGGAGCCTGAAGACCCAGTACTTC. It encodes CATSLRSGSGSLKTQYF.

This clone was detected a few times. The gene calls are TRBV13 and TRBJ1-1; D possibly corresponds to TRBD1 (6 bases). The CDR3 length is 16 residues. Germline loops: CDR1 PRHDT, CDR2 FYEKMQ (reference sequence). The ends were cut back, 3 bases at V and 0 bases at J, with 14 bases in the middle. The CDR3 spells CASSFWTALMNTEAFF. DNA for the CDR3: TGTGCCAGCAGCTTTTGGACAGCCCTCATGAACACTGAAGCTTTCTTT.

The chain uses TRBV3-1 (or the pseudogene TRBV3-2) and TRBJ2-7, with 9 nucleotides matching TRBD1. CDR1 is LGHDT, CDR2 YNNKEL, per germline (reference sequence). V dropped 0 bases and J dropped 4; count of bases not matched to a gene: 7. The CDR3 runs 16 residues. CDR3 DNA: TGTGCCAGCAGCCAAGATGCCGGGACAGGGAGGTACGAGCAGTACTTC. It yields the protein CASSQDAGTGRYEQYF.

The chain has TRBV19 and TRBJ1-5, with a possible D match to TRBD1 (5 bases). The CDR3 runs to 15 residues. V was pared by 1 base and J by 7 bases, with 14 bases between. Germline V gene sequence: CDR1 LNHDA, CDR2 SQIVND (reference sequence). The CDR3 loop is CASSIGAGFGQPQHF. CDR3 DNA: TGTGCCAGTAGTATAGGGGCAGGGTTCGGCCAGCCCCAGCATTTT.

This CDR3 reads CASSQSGHRVNTEAFF. CDR3 in DNA: TGTGCCAGCAGCCAATCGGGGCATCGGGTTAACACTGAAGCTTTCTTT. This chain joins TRBV16 and TRBJ1-1; a possible D gene is TRBD1 (5 bases). Germline CDR1 KGHSY, CDR2 FQNENV. This CDR3 comprises 16 residues. The V end lost 0 bases, the J end lost 2 bases, and 13 bases lay between the germline ends.

Concerning this clone: At one end, the junction sequence differs from germline, possibly due to a read error. The chain carries TRBV13 and TRBJ1-2, with TRBD1 matching 8 bases. The CDR3 consists of 12 residues. The germline CDR1 and CDR2 sequences are PRHDT and FYEKMQ (reference sequence). The CDR3 DNA sequence: TGTGCCAGCAGTACCAGGACAGGGACCGAATTATTC. Its protein is CASSTRTGTELF.

This chain connects TRBV13 to TRBJ1-6, with D possibly matching TRBD1 (5 bases). The V end lost 2 bases, the J end lost 7 bases, and 12 bases lay between the germline ends. The germline CDR1 and CDR2 sequences are PRHDT and FYEKMQ (reference sequence). CDR3 length: 15 amino acids. CDR3 bases: TGTGCCAGCAGCTTAAGCAGGGCGGGAAATTCACCCCTCCACTTT. Its translation: CASSLSRAGNSPLHF.

This chain uses TRBV10-1 with TRBJ2-7; 8 nucleotides align to TRBD1. V gave up 4 bases and J gave up 4 bases; unmatched junction bases: 9. CDR3 length equals 15 residues. Germline V lookup: CDR1 WNHNN, CDR2 SYGVQD (reference sequence). CDR3 amino acids: CASSADRAGGYEQYF. The CDR3 DNA follows: TGCGCCAGCAGTGCGGACAGGGCAGGGGGATACGAGCAGTACTTC.

V is TRBV5-6 and J is TRBJ2-5; 13 bases line up with TRBD2. Trimming cost V 4 bases and J 5 bases; bases outside gene matches: 8. Germline lookup yields CDR1 SGHDT and CDR2 YYEEEE. This CDR3 has 16 residues. For the CDR3, the DNA is TGTGCCAGCAGCACGAAATTGACTAGCGGGAGGGAGACCCAGTACTTC. The encoded protein is CASSTKLTSGRETQYF.

V and J are TRBV24-1 and TRBJ1-3; D not certain. CDR3 length equals 17 residues. Trimming took off 0 bases at V and 0 bases at J, with 11 bases between the two ends. The V gene's germline CDR1 is KGHDR and CDR2 SFDVKD. CDR3 sequence reads: CATSDLREVRSGNTIYF. The CDR3 DNA follows: TGTGCCACCAGTGATTTGCGGGAGGTTCGCTCTGGAAACACCATATATTTT.

The chain has TRBV7-9 and TRBJ1-5; the D gene is possibly TRBD1 (5 bases). Per the germline V gene, CDR1 is SEHNR and CDR2 is FQNEAQ (reference sequence). V gave up 4 bases and J gave up 4 bases, with 11 bases separating them. This CDR3 has 14 residues. In nucleotides, the CDR3 is TGTGCCAGCAGCTCCCCGGGGGGTAATCAGCCCCAGCATTTT. Amino acid sequence: CASSSPGGNQPQHF.

This clone was found a few times. The chain's CDR3 is CASSYGQGVDYGYTF. CDR3 coding DNA: TGCGCCAGCAGCTACGGACAGGGTGTCGACTATGGCTACACCTTC. J is TRBJ1-2 and V is TRBV5-1, with 8 nucleotides matching TRBD1. CDR1 is SGHRS, CDR2 YFSETQ, per germline. The CDR3 contains 15 residues. V shed 3 bases, J shed 3 bases, and the junction held 7 bases outside the gene matches.

This chain joins TRBV19 and TRBJ1-1; the match to TRBD1 covers 8 bases. The V gene end was trimmed by 1 base and the J gene end by 0 bases; junction bases not matched to a gene: 7. CDR1 is LNHDA, CDR2 SQIVND, per germline (reference sequence). This CDR3 contains 17 residues. CDR3 sequence (DNA): TGTGCCAGTAGTATAGTCTGGACAGGGCTTATGAACACTGAAGCTTTCTTT. Protein product: CASSIVWTGLMNTEAFF.

The gene calls are TRBV5-1 and TRBJ1-4; no clear D. Looked up from germline, CDR1 is SGHRS and CDR2 is YFSETQ. There are 15 residues in the CDR3. V dropped 4 bases and J dropped 0 bases, with 10 bases sitting between them. The CDR3 spells CASSRNRATNEKLFF. CDR3 DNA sequence: TGCGCCAGCAGCCGAAACAGAGCAACTAATGAAAAACTGTTTTTT.

Concerning this clone itself: Distinct nucleotide sequences in the sample also encode this CDR3. The rearrangement links TRBV5-6 to TRBJ1-1; D is perhaps TRBD1 (5 bases). The CDR3 length is 13 residues. Germline assignment: CDR1 SGHDT and CDR2 YYEEEE. Trimming took 2 bases from V and 1 from J, leaving 6 bases between them. This CDR3 reads CASSLRGNTEAFF. CDR3 nucleotides: TGTGCCAGCAGCTTAAGGGGGAACACTGAAGCTTTCTTT.

The chain carries TRBV10-1 and TRBJ2-7; possible D gene TRBD2, 5 bases. Germline V gene sequence: CDR1 WNHNN, CDR2 SYGVQD (reference sequence). Trimming removed 2 bases from V and 10 bases from J, with 15 bases in between. This CDR3 is 13 amino acids long. The CDR3 bases are TGCGCCAGCAGTGAGATGCTAGCCGGGGTCCAGTACTTC. Amino acids: CASSEMLAGVQYF.

This clone was recorded a few times. The chain uses TRBV4-3 and TRBJ2-2, with 7 positions matching TRBD1. Unmatched junction bases numbered 6, after V lost 6 bases and J lost 5 bases. Germline V gives CDR1 LGHNA, CDR2 YSLEER. The CDR3 contains 14 residues. CDR3 region: CASRYRGGTGELFF. CDR3 nucleotides: TGCGCCAGCAGGTACAGGGGTGGTACCGGGGAGCTGTTTTTT.